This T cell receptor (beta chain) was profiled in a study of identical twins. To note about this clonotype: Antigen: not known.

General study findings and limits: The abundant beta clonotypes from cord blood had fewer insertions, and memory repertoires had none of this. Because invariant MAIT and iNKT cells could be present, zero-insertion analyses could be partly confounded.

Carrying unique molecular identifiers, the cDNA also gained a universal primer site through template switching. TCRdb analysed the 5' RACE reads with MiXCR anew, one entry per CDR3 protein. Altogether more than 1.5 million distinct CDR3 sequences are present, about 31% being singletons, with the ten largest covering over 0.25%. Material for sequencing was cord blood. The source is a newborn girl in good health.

CDR3 sequence: CASSIARDLANEQFF. Written as DNA, the CDR3 is TGTGCCAGTAGTATCGCCCGGGACCTAGCGAATGAGCAGTTCTTC. The chain is built from TRBV19 and TRBJ2-1; D possibly corresponds to TRBD2 (6 bases). V lost 3 bases, J lost 7 bases, and 16 bases lay in between. The germline V gene has CDR1 LNHDA and CDR2 SQIVND (reference sequence). The CDR3 extends over 15 amino acids.